These 9 T cell receptor beta chains were all obtained from the same sample, sequenced in a study of CD8+ T cells in alopecia areata. Investigators isolated RNA and reverse transcribed it into cDNA to act as the sequencing template. The assay was immunoSEQ multiplex PCR, and TCRdb's table has in-frame clones only and misses some. Of 120,000 or so clones listed, around two fifths were seen once; the top ten hold approximately 2.8%. Sequenced: CD4+ T cells sorted from blood. All receptors derive from a human donor with alopecia areata.

Worth noting for this clone: At one of its ends the junction is not consistent with the germline gene, which may arise from a read error. The J gene is TRBJ2-1, the V gene TRBV30; tentatively, D is TRBD2 (6 bases). CDR3 length equals 16 residues. The germline CDR1 and CDR2 sequences are GTSNPN and SVGIG (reference sequence). The CDR3 DNA reads as TGTGCCTGGAGTGTACGGTTTGGGGGGTCCTTCAATGAGCAGTTCTTC. Protein sequence: CAWSVRFGGSFNEQFF.

As for this clone: Other nucleotide sequences in the sample specify the same CDR3. This chain uses TRBV9 with TRBJ2-2; D call uncertain. The germline V gene has CDR1 SGDLS and CDR2 YYNGEE. Trimming pared 0 bases from V and 1 base from J, leaving 4 bases between. The CDR3 is 14 amino acids. The CDR3: CASSVGGNTGELFF. The CDR3 coding sequence is TGTGCCAGCAGCGTAGGGGGGAACACCGGGGAGCTGTTTTTT.

The rearrangement joins TRBV7-2 to TRBJ2-1; possible D gene TRBD2, 6 bases. Germline CDR1 and CDR2: SGHTA and FQGNSA. Trimming left V 1 base short and J 4 bases short, with 17 bases between. The CDR3 is made up of 17 amino acids. In nucleotides, the CDR3 is TGTGCCAGCAGCTTAGTCCCCAGCGGGCCTGGGTACAATGAGCAGTTCTTC. Encoded protein: CASSLVPSGPGYNEQFF.

This chain links TRBV4-1 with TRBJ2-5; D call uncertain. This CDR3 comprises 14 residues. Germline loops: CDR1 MGHRA, CDR2 YSYEKL. Trimming stripped 3 bases from V and 13 bases from J, with 21 bases between. The CDR3 sequence: CASSQGNPGRSPYF. Written as DNA, the CDR3 is TGCGCCAGCAGCCAGGGTAATCCAGGACGGTCTCCGTACTTC.

This clone has more than one count but fewer than ten. This chain joins TRBV28 and TRBJ2-7; 7 bases are a match to TRBD1. V trimming: 6 bases; J trimming: 2 bases; junction bases outside the gene matches: 4. The CDR3 sequence is 13 residues long. CDR1 is MDHEN, CDR2 SYDVKM, per germline. Written as DNA, the CDR3 is TGTGCCAGCAGACCGGGACAGACCTACGAGCAGTACTTC. It yields the protein CASRPGQTYEQYF.

The chain recombines TRBV18 with TRBJ2-3, with D tentatively TRBD2 (6 bases). Germline V gives CDR1 KGHSH, CDR2 LQKENI. V lost 2 bases and J 0 bases, leaving 12 bases between the germline ends. This CDR3 comprises 16 residues. CDR3 amino acids: CASSPTLAGSTDTQYF. The CDR3 nucleotides read TGTGCCAGCTCACCAACCCTGGCGGGGAGCACAGATACGCAGTATTTT.

This clone was picked up a small number of times. Other DNA sequences in this specimen translate into the identical CDR3. This chain connects TRBV29-1 to TRBJ1-5; no clear D gene. V gave up 6 bases and J gave up 4 bases, with 7 bases separating them. Germline lookup yields CDR1 SQVTM and CDR2 ANQGSEA. The CDR3 consists of 11 residues. The CDR3 loop is CSVGSNQPQHF. In DNA form, the CDR3 reads TGCAGCGTGGGGAGTAATCAGCCCCAGCATTTT.

This clone has just a few counts. The chain couples TRBV29-1 to TRBJ1-1; 7 bases agree with TRBD1. The CDR3 totals 15 residues. V trimming: 6 bases; J trimming: 2 bases; junction bases outside the gene matches: 12. Per germline, CDR1 SQVTM and CDR2 ANQGSEA. This CDR3 is CSVGNIQGINTEAFF. The CDR3 DNA reads TGCAGCGTAGGAAACATACAGGGGATCAACACTGAAGCTTTCTTT.

The rearrangement links TRBV7-3 to TRBJ2-2; the D is unclear. Trimming removed 5 bases from V and 6 bases from J, with 10 bases in between. The length of the CDR3 is 13 residues. Germline loops: CDR1 SGHTA, CDR2 FQGTGA. The CDR3 coding sequence is TGTGCCAGCAGCCCCGCACCCTCCGGGGAGCTGTTTTTT. Amino acids: CASSPAPSGELFF.